Following are 13 T cell receptor beta chains from one sample sequenced in a study of T cells after yellow fever vaccination. TCRdb re-called the 5' RACE reads through MiXCR, storing one row per CDR3 protein. Among around 350,000 distinct CDR3 sequences listed, roughly 11% were seen once. Here the sequenced sample was PBMCs, taken on the day of the first yellow fever vaccination. Receptors originate from a young man who received the YFV17D yellow fever vaccine.

This clonotype was observed at least ten times. The chain uses TRBV6-2 or TRBV6-3 and TRBJ2-1; D not certain. Germline values: CDR1 MNHEY, CDR2 SVGEGT. V dropped 2 bases and J dropped 3 bases, with 14 bases sitting between them. The CDR3 is made up of 16 amino acids. CDR3: CASSYLSARYYNEQFF. The DNA for the CDR3 is TGTGCCAGCAGTTACCTTTCGGCCCGCTACTACAATGAGCAGTTCTTC.

The chain couples TRBV5-1 to TRBJ1-1, with D perhaps matching TRBD1 (6 bases). The V gene lost 3 bases and the J gene lost 4 bases, with 10 bases spanning the gap. From germline, CDR1 is SGHRS and CDR2 YFSETQ. The CDR3 extends over 13 amino acids. The CDR3 sequence: CASSWGGGTEAFF. The CDR3 nucleotides are TGCGCCAGCAGCTGGGGGGGCGGCACTGAAGCTTTCTTT.

The rearrangement links TRBV4-3 to TRBJ1-2; 10 nucleotides align to TRBD1. Germline lookup yields CDR1 LGHNA and CDR2 YSLEER. There are 13 residues in the CDR3. Germline trimming cut 6 bases from V and 7 bases from J; bases unmatched to any gene: 5. CDR3 protein: CASSAGQGPGYTF. The CDR3 region has the DNA TGCGCCAGCAGTGCGGGACAGGGGCCTGGCTACACCTTC.

In this sample, this clonotype turned up many times. This chain joins TRBV20-1 and TRBJ2-2, with 10 bases that match TRBD2. V was clipped by 2 bases and J by 7 bases; unmatched bases: 7. Germline assignment: CDR1 DFQATT and CDR2 SNEGSKA (reference sequence). The CDR3 extends over 15 amino acids. The CDR3 here is CSARSPSGGGGELFF. The DNA of the CDR3 is TGCAGTGCTAGATCCCCTAGCGGGGGCGGCGGGGAGCTGTTTTTT.

This clonotype has more than one count but fewer than ten. The rearrangement joins TRBV4-2 to TRBJ1-3; D gene ambiguous. The CDR3 runs 15 residues. Germline V gene data show CDR1 as LGHNA and CDR2 as YNFKEQ. V lost 0 bases and J lost 1, with 7 bases in between. CDR3 coding DNA: TGTGCCAGCAGCCAAGAGAGGCTATCTGGAAACACCATATATTTT. This gives the protein CASSQERLSGNTIYF.

The rearrangement links TRBV5-5 to TRBJ2-3; D remains ambiguous. CDR3 length: 14 amino acids. V lost 5 bases, J lost 4 bases, and 14 bases lay in between. Germline assignment: CDR1 SGHKS and CDR2 YYEKEE (reference sequence). CDR3 in amino acids: CASRPTQAADTQYF. The CDR3 DNA reads as TGTGCCAGCAGACCGACCCAGGCGGCAGATACGCAGTATTTT. Variable domain in full (rest from reference TRBV5-5 and TRBJ2-3): DAGVTQSPTHLIKTRGQQVTLRCSPISGHKSVSWYQQVLGQGPQFIFQYYEKEERGRGNFPDRFSARQFPNYSSELNVNALLLGDSALYLCASRPTQAADTQYFGPGTRLTVL.

The chain has TRBV4-3 and TRBJ2-3, with D tentatively TRBD1 or TRBD2 (5 bases each). The V gene lost 0 bases and the J gene lost 6 bases, with 16 bases spanning the gap. There are 16 residues in the CDR3. Germline CDR1 LGHNA, CDR2 YSLEER. The CDR3 nucleotides read TGCGCCAGCAGCCAAGATTTCGGCGTGGGGACCGATACGCAGTATTTT. Amino acid sequence: CASSQDFGVGTDTQYF.

This clonotype was observed at least ten times. The chain has TRBV24-1 and TRBJ1-5, with TRBD1 identical over 8 bases. CDR3 length: 15 amino acids. Trimming removed 4 bases from V and 2 bases from J; junction bases left unmatched: 3. Germline CDR1 and CDR2: KGHDR and SFDVKD. In DNA form, the CDR3 reads TGTGCCACCAGTGACGGACAGGGTGGCAATCAGCCCCAGCATTTT. Translated: CATSDGQGGNQPQHF.

This clonotype was counted a few times. This chain links TRBV12-3 or TRBV12-4 with TRBJ2-5; D call uncertain. With 3 bases removed from V and 7 bases from J, the gap between germline ends came to 15 bases. The CDR3 runs to 14 residues. This chain's CDR3 is CASSLGSSGATQYF. CDR3 in DNA: TGTGCCAGCAGTTTGGGCAGCTCCGGTGCGACCCAGTACTTC.

The chain joins TRBV6-5 to TRBJ1-2; 10 bases fit TRBD1. Trimming removed 2 bases from V and 3 bases from J; junction bases left unmatched: 3. Germline V lookup: CDR1 MNHEY, CDR2 SVGAGI. This CDR3 has 15 amino acids. The CDR3 sequence: CASSYGTGVDYGYTF. In nucleotides, the CDR3 is TGTGCCAGCAGTTACGGGACAGGGGTTGACTATGGCTACACCTTC.

The chain joins TRBV7-3 to TRBJ2-3; 9 nucleotides align to TRBD1. Per the germline V gene, CDR1 is SGHTA and CDR2 is FQGTGA. The CDR3 runs 16 residues. The V and J ends lost 5 bases and 1 base, in that order; junction bases with no gene match: 7. Here the CDR3 DNA reads TGTGCCAGCAGCGCTGACAGGGGGTGGGGCACAGATACGCAGTATTTT. Translating it yields CASSADRGWGTDTQYF.

This chain connects TRBV12-3 or TRBV12-4 to TRBJ1-1, with D unresolved. V was cut by 2 bases and J by 3 bases, with 10 bases left in between. This CDR3 spans 14 amino acids. CDR3 nucleotide sequence: TGTGCCAGCAGTTTAAGGGAGGAGGACACTGAAGCTTTCTTT. It translates to CASSLREEDTEAFF.

This clonotype came up many times. This chain links TRBV18 with TRBJ2-1; 9 bases line up with TRBD2. The CDR3 runs 16 residues. V was clipped by 3 bases and J by 2 bases; unmatched bases: 5. Germline V gene data show CDR1 as KGHSH and CDR2 as LQKENI. In nucleotides, the CDR3 is TGTGCCAGCTCACCCCCCGCGGGGGGGCCCTACAATGAGCAGTTCTTC. Protein product: CASSPPAGGPYNEQFF.